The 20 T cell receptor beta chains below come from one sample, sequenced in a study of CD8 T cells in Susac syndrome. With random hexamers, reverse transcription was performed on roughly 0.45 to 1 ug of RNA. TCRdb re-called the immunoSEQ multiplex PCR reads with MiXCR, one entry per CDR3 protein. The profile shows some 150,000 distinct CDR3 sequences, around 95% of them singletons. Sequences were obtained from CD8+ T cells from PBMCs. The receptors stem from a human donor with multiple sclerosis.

The CDR3 spells CASSQQPGESSYEQYF. The CDR3 DNA reads TGTGCCAGCAGCCAACAACCAGGAGAATCCTCCTACGAGCAGTACTTC. The chain couples TRBV3-1 to TRBJ2-7; D gene ambiguous. There are 16 residues in the CDR3. The germline V gene has CDR1 LGHDT and CDR2 YNNKEL (reference sequence). V lost 2 bases to trimming and J lost 0 bases, with 14 bases between them.

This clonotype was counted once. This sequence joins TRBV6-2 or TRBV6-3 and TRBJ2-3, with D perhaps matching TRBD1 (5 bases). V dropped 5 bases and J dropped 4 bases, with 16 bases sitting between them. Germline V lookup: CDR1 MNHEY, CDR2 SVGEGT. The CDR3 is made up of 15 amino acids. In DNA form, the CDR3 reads TGTGCCAGCAGTCCACCCAACCTAGGGGCAGATACGCAGTATTTT. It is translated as CASSPPNLGADTQYF.

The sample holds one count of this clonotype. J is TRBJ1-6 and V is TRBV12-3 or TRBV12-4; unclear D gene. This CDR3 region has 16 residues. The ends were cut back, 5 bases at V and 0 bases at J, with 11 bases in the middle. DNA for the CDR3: TGTGCCAGCAGTCCGCCTGGAGGCTCCTATAATTCACCCCTCCACTTT. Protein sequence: CASSPPGGSYNSPLHF.

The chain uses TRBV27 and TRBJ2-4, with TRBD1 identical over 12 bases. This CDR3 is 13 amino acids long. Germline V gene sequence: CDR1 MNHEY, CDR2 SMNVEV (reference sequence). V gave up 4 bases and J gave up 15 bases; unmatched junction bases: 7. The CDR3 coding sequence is TGTGCCAGCAGTTCGCCGGGACAGGGGGCAAGGTACTTC. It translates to CASSSPGQGARYF.

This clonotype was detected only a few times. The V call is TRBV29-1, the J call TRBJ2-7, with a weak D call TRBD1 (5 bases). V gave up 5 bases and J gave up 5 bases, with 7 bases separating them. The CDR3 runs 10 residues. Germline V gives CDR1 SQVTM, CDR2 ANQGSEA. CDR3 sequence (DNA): TGCAGCGTTCAGACAGACGAGCAGTACTTC. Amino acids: CSVQTDEQYF.

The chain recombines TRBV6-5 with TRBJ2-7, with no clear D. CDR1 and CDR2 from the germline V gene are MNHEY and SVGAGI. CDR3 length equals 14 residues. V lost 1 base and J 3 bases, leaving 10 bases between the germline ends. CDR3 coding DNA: TGTGCCAGCAGTTACTATGGTCCGGGCTACGAGCAGTACTTC. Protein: CASSYYGPGYEQYF.

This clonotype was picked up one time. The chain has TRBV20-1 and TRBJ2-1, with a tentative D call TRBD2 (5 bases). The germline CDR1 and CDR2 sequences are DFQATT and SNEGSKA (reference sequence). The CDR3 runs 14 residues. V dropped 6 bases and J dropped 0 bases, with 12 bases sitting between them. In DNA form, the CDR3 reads TGCAGTGCCTCGGACTGGAGCTCCTACAATGAGCAGTTCTTC. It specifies CSASDWSSYNEQFF.

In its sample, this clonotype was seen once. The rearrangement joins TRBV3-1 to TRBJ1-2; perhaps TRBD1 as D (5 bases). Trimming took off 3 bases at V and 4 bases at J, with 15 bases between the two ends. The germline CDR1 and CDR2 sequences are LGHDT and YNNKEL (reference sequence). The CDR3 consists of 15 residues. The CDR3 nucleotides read TGTGCCAGCAGCCACCCGCGGGGCGCGGGCTATGGCTACACCTTC. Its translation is CASSHPRGAGYGYTF.

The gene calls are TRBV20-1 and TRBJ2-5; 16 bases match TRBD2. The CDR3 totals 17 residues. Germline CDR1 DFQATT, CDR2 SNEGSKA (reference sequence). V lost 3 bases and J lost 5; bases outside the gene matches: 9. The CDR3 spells CSASAPGLAGGYETQYF. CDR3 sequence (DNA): TGCAGTGCTAGTGCCCCGGGACTAGCGGGGGGGTATGAGACCCAGTACTTC.

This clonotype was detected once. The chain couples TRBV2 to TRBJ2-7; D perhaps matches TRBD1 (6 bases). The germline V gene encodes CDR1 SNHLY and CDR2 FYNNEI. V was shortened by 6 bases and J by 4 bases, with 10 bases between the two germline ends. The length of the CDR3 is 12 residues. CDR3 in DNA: TGTGCCAGCAGGGGGGCGGGTTACGAGCAGTACTTC. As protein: CASRGAGYEQYF.

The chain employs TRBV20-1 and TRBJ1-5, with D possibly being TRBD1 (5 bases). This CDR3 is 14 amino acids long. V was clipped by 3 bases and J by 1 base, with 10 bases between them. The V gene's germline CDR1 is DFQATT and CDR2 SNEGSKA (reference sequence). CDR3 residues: CSARGRTSNQPQHF. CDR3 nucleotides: TGCAGTGCTAGGGGACGGACAAGCAATCAGCCCCAGCATTTT.

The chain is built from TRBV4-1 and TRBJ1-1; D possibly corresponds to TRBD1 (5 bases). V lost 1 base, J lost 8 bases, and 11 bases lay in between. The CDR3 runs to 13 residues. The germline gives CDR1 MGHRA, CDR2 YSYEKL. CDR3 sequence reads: CASSQAVTDEAFF. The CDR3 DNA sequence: TGCGCCAGCAGCCAAGCCGTGACAGACGAAGCTTTCTTT.

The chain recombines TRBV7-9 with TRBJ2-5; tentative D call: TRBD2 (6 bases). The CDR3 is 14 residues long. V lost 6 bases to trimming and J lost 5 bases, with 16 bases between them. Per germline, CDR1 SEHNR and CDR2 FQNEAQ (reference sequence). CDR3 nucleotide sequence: TGTGCCAGCAGTCCGCTAGGGACTCCGGAGACCCAGTACTTC. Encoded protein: CASSPLGTPETQYF.

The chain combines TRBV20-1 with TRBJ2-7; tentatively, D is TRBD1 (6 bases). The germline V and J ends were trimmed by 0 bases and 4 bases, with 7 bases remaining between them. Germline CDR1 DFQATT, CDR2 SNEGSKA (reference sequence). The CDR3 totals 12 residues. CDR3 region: CSARDQGYEQYV. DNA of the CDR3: TGCAGTGCTAGAGATCAGGGGTACGAGCAGTACGTC.

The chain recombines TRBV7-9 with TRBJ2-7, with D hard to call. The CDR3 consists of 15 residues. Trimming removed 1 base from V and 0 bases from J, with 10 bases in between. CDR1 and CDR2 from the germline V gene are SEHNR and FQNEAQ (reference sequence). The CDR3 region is CASSLGYASSYEQYF. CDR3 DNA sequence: TGTGCCAGCAGCTTAGGCTATGCAAGCTCCTACGAGCAGTACTTC.

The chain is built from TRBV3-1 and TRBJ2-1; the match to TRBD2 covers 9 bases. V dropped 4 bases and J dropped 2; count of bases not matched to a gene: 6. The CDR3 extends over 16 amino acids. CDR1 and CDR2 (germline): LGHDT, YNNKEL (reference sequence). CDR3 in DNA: TGTGCCAGCAGCCCAGAGCGGGGGGTTCCCTACAATGAGCAGTTCTTC. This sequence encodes CASSPERGVPYNEQFF.

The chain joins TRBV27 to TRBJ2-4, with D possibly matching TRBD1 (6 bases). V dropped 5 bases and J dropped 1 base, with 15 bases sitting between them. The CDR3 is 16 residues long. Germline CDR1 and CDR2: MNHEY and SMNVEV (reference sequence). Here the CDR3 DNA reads TGTGCCAGCAGTCTGACAGGCAGTGCGGCCAAAAACATTCAGTACTTC. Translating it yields CASSLTGSAAKNIQYF.

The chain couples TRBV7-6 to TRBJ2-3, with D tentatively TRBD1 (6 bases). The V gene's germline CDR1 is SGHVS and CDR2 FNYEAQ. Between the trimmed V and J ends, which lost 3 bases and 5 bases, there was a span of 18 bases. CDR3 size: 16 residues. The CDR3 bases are TGTGCCAGCAGCTTCCTACGGACTCCAGGGGAAGATACGCAGTATTTT. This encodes CASSFLRTPGEDTQYF. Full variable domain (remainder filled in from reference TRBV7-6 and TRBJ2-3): GAGVSQSPRYKVTKRGQDVALRCDPISGHVSLYWYRQALGQGPEFLTYFNYEAQQDKSGLPNDRFSAERPEGSISTLTIQRTEQRDSAMYRCASSFLRTPGEDTQYFGPGTRLTVL.

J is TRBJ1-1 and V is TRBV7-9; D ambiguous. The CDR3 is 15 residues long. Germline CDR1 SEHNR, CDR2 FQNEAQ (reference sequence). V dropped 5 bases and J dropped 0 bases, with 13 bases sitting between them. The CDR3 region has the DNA TGTGCCAGCAGCGAGCCCGGACGGATGAACACTGAAGCTTTCTTT. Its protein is CASSEPGRMNTEAFF.

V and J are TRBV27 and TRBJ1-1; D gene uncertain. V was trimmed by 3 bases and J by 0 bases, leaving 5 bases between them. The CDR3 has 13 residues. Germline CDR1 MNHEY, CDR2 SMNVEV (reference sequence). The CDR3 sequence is CASSFAMNTEAFF. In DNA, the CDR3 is TGTGCCAGCAGTTTTGCGATGAACACTGAAGCTTTCTTT.